This T cell receptor (beta chain) is from a study of T cell changes during pregnancy in multiple sclerosis. The germline gives CDR1 SGHRS, CDR2 YFSETQ. Trimming pared 0 bases from V and 0 bases from J, leaving 10 bases between. There are 16 residues in the CDR3. Some clones are missing from TCRdb's copy, which holds only in-frame ones; the method was immunoSEQ multiplex PCR. Seen here are roughly 42,000 clones, 80% to 90% observed once, and the top ten hold 0.55% to 0.7%. This chain connects TRBV5-1 to TRBJ2-1, with a weak D call TRBD2 (6 bases). The source was CD4+ T cells from peripheral blood mononuclear cells, collected in the first trimester of pregnancy. This receptor was identified in a female donor with multiple sclerosis, enrolled in a pregnancy study. The DNA of the CDR3 is TGCGCCAGCAGCTTGGAAGGCGGGGCCTCCTACAATGAGCAGTTCTTC. This sequence encodes CASSLEGGASYNEQFF.